These T cell receptor beta chains were read from a single sample in a study of long-term antiretroviral therapy in people with HIV. The protocol was immunoSEQ multiplex PCR, while the TCRdb copy is restricted to in-frame clones and leaves out a portion. Among 35,000 to 45,000 clones listed, around three quarters were seen once. The specimen comprised unsorted PBMCs, sampled 3.4 years after starting antiretroviral therapy. These receptors were obtained from a man younger than 40 with HIV. The CDR3 runs from the conserved cysteine through the conserved F or W. A D gene is named only where the DNA matches it firmly. A row's size may be missing; if present it is once, few, many or a size class.

j_call,v_call,d_call,clone_size,cdr3_aa,cdr3_nt
TRBJ2-7,TRBV7-9,NA,NA,CASSPHRPAGPYEQYF,TGTGCCAGCAGCCCCCACCGGCCGGCAGGTCCCTACGAGCAGTACTTC
TRBJ2-5,TRBV29-1,NA,NA,CSVEDPGRFQETQYF,TGCAGCGTTGAAGATCCGGGGCGGTTCCAAGAGACCCAGTACTTC
TRBJ1-1,TRBV5-1,NA,few,CASSSRGGVGEAFF,TGCGCCAGCAGCTCCCGGGGAGGGGTGGGAGAAGCTTTCTTT
TRBJ2-7,TRBV7-9,NA,NA,CASSLPGSYEQYF,TGTGCCAGCAGCTTACCGGGATCCTACGAGCAGTACTTC
TRBJ2-7,TRBV5-1,TRBD1,NA,CASSLAGTGGLEQYF,TGCGCCAGCAGCTTGGCTGGGACAGGGGGCTTAGAGCAGTACTTC
TRBJ2-7,TRBV29-1,TRBD1,few,CSVEEGDRGYEQYF,TGCAGCGTTGAAGAGGGGGACAGGGGCTACGAGCAGTACTTC
TRBJ1-2,TRBV19,TRBD1,NA,CASSPPTGSLYGYTF,TGTGCCAGTAGTCCGCCGACAGGGTCCCTCTATGGCTACACCTTC
TRBJ1-2,TRBV10-3,NA,NA,CAISGTDGGRGGYTF,TGTGCCATCAGTGGGACAGACGGGGGGCGCGGAGGCTACACCTTC
TRBJ2-1,TRBV4-3,TRBD2,NA,CASSQQGLAGEQFF,TGCGCCAGCAGCCAGCAGGGACTAGCAGGTGAGCAGTTCTTC
TRBJ2-5,TRBV5-1,TRBD1,NA,CASSLAGQGGQETQYF,TGCGCCAGCAGCTTGGCGGGACAGGGAGGCCAAGAGACCCAGTACTTC
TRBJ2-7,TRBV28,NA,NA,CASSIVSYEQYF,TGTGCCAGCAGTATAGTATCCTACGAGCAGTACTTC
TRBJ2-7,TRBV14,NA,NA,CASSPGTNYEQYF,TGTGCCAGCAGTCCCGGGACAAACTACGAGCAGTACTTC
TRBJ2-3,TRBV5-6,TRBD2,NA,CASSPSGLAVGDTQYF,TGTGCCAGCAGCCCCTCCGGACTAGCGGTAGGCGATACGCAGTATTTT
TRBJ1-2,TRBV7-9,NA,NA,CAGLRSGADGYTF,TGTGCCGGGCTACGATCAGGGGCAGATGGCTACACCTTC
TRBJ2-5,TRBV28,TRBD2,NA,CASTSFGGSIQETQYF,TGTGCCAGCACCTCCTTCGGCGGGAGCATTCAAGAGACCCAGTACTTC
TRBJ2-2,TRBV7-2,NA,NA,CASSLAPGATGELFF,TGTGCCAGCAGCTTAGCGCCGGGGGCAACCGGGGAGCTGTTTTTT
TRBJ1-4,TRBV5-4,TRBD1,once,CASSWGQGVNEKLFF,TGTGCCAGCAGCTGGGGACAGGGGGTAAATGAAAAACTGTTTTTT
TRBJ2-7,TRBV7-9,TRBD1,once,CASSMNRGAHPDEQYF,TGTGCCAGCAGCATGAACAGGGGGGCCCACCCTGACGAGCAGTACTTC
TRBJ2-7,TRBV10-3,NA,few,CAISDPGVESYEQYF,TGTGCCATCAGTGACCCCGGGGTCGAGTCCTACGAGCAGTACTTC
TRBJ2-7,TRBV6-5,TRBD1,NA,CASSHPGQGVYEQYF,TGTGCCAGCAGTCACCCGGGACAGGGGGTGTACGAGCAGTACTTC
TRBJ1-2,TRBV27,TRBD1,NA,CASRPTGGWGYTF,TGTGCCAGCCGGCCCACAGGGGGGTGGGGCTACACCTTC
TRBJ2-2,TRBV5-1,TRBD2,NA,CASSLRTSGRTGELFF,TGCGCCAGCAGCTTGCGGACTAGCGGGAGAACCGGGGAGCTGTTTTTT
TRBJ2-7,TRBV27,NA,NA,CASSLSRPSSQEQYF,TGTGCCAGCAGTTTAAGTCGGCCTAGTTCTCAGGAGCAGTACTTC
TRBJ2-1,TRBV6-5,NA,NA,CASSYTPVLYNEQFF,TGTGCCAGCAGTTACACCCCCGTGCTATACAATGAGCAGTTCTTC
TRBJ2-5,TRBV5-8,TRBD2,NA,CASSRAGGRIRETQYF,TGTGCCAGCAGCCGGGCGGGCGGGAGGATTCGAGAGACCCAGTACTTC
TRBJ2-7,TRBV28,TRBD2,NA,CASSFVFKREAFSYEQYF,TGTGCCAGCAGTTTCGTATTTAAACGGGAGGCCTTCTCCTACGAGCAGTACTTC
TRBJ2-7,TRBV6-6,NA,NA,CASSRDYSEQYF,TGTGCCAGCAGTAGAGACTATTCCGAGCAGTACTTC
TRBJ2-2,TRBV7-2,NA,NA,CASKEQQLNTGELFF,TGTGCCAGCAAAGAACAACAGTTGAACACCGGGGAGCTGTTTTTT
TRBJ2-7,TRBV9,NA,few,CASSVDRTDEQYF,TGTGCCAGCAGCGTAGATAGAACGGACGAGCAGTACTTC
TRBJ2-2,TRBV4-3,NA,NA,CASSQDRGNTGELFF,TGCGCCAGCAGCCAAGACCGGGGGAACACCGGGGAGCTGTTTTTT
TRBJ1-6,TRBV30,TRBD1,NA,CAGTGGSYNSPLHF,TGTGCCGGAACAGGGGGCTCCTATAATTCACCCCTCCACTTT
TRBJ1-2,TRBV28,NA,NA,CASSPGGRRTLTNYGYTF,TGTGCCAGCAGTCCTGGGGGACGCCGAACTCTGACTAACTATGGCTACACCTTC
TRBJ2-1,TRBV2,TRBD2,NA,CASSGTSGRSYNEQFF,TGTGCCAGCAGTGGGACTAGCGGGAGATCCTACAATGAGCAGTTCTTC